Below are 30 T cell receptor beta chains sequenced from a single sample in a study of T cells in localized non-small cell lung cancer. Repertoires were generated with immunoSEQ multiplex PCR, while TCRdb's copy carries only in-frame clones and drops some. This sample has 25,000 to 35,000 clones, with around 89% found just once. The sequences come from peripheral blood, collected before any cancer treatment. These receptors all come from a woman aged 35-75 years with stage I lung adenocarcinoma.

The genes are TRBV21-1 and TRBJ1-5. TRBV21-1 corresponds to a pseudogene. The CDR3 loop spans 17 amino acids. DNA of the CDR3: TGTGCCAGCAGCAAAGTTCGGGGGAGGGTTAGCAATCAGCCCCAGCATTTT. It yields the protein CASSKVRGRVSNQPQHF.

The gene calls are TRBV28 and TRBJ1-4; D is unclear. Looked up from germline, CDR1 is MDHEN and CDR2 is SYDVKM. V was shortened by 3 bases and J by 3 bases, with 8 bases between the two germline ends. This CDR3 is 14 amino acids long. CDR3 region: CASSLRRANEKLFF. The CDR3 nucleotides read TGTGCCAGCAGTTTGCGGAGGGCTAATGAAAAACTGTTTTTT.

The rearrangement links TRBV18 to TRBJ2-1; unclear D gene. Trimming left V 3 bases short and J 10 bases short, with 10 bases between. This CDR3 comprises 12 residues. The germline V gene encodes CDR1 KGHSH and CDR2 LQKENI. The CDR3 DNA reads TGTGCCAGCTCACCGGCGATTGGCGAGCAGTTCTTC. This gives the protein CASSPAIGEQFF.

The CDR3 spells CASRVYSGRTETQYF. The DNA for the CDR3 is TGCGCCAGCCGGGTTTATAGCGGGAGGACCGAGACCCAGTACTTC. This chain connects TRBV5-1 to TRBJ2-5; TRBD2 agrees at 10 bases. V was clipped by 7 bases and J by 5 bases; unmatched bases: 11. CDR1 and CDR2 (germline): SGHRS, YFSETQ. CDR3 length equals 15 residues. Full variable domain (outside the CDR3, taken from reference TRBV5-1 and TRBJ2-5): KAGVTQTPRYLIKTRGQQVTLSCSPISGHRSVSWYQQTPGQGLQFLFEYFSETQRNKGNFPGRFSGRQFSNSRSEMNVSTLELGDSALYLCASRVYSGRTETQYFGPGTRLLVL.

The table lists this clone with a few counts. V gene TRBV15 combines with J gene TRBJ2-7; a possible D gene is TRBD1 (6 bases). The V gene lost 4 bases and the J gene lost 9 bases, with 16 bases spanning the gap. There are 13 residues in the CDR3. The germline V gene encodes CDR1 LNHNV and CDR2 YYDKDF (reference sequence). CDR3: CATSKVRGEGQYF. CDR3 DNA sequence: TGTGCCACCAGCAAGGTCAGGGGTGAAGGGCAGTACTTC. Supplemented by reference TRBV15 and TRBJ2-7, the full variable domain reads DAMVIQNPRYQVTQFGKPVTLSCSQTLNHNVMYWYQQKSSQAPKLLFHYYDKDFNNEADTPDNFQSRRPNTSFCFLDIRSPGLGDTAMYLCATSKVRGEGQYFGPGTRLTVT.

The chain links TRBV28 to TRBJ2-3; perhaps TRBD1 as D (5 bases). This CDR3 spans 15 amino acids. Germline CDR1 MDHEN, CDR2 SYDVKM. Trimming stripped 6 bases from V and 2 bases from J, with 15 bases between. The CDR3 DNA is TGTGCCAGCAGCCTCCAGGGCCTCTACACAGATACGCAGTATTTT. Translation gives CASSLQGLYTDTQYF.

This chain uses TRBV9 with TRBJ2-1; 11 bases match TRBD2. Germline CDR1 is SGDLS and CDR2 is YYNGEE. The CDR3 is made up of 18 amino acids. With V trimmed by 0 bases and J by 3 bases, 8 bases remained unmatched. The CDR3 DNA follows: TGTGCCAGCAGCGTAGCTGAGGCTAGCGGGAGGAGCTACAATGAGCAGTTCTTC. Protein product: CASSVAEASGRSYNEQFF.

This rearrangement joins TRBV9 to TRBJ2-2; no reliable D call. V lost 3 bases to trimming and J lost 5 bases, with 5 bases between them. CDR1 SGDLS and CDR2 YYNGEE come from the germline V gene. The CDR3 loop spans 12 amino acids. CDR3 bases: TGTGCCAGCAGCGGGGGAACCGGGGAGCTGTTTTTT. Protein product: CASSGGTGELFF.

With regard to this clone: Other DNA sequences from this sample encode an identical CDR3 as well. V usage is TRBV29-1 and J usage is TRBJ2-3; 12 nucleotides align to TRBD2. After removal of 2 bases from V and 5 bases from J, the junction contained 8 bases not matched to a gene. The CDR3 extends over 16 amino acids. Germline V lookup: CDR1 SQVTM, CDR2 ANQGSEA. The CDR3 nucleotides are TGCAGCGTTGAAAGGCTAGCGGGGGGGCGGGGAGATACGCAGTATTTT. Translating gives CSVERLAGGRGDTQYF.

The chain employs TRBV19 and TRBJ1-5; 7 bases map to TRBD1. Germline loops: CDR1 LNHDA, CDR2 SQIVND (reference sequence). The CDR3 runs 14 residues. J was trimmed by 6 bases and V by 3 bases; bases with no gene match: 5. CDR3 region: CASSIRQGSQPQHF. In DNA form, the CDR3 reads TGTGCCAGTAGTATCCGACAGGGAAGTCAGCCCCAGCATTTT.

CDR3 nucleotide sequence: TGTGCCAGCAGCTTGCAGGGGGCGAGGTATGGCTACACCTTC. Translating it yields CASSLQGARYGYTF. The chain combines TRBV5-6 with TRBJ1-2, with 8 nucleotides matching TRBD1. The V gene's germline CDR1 is SGHDT and CDR2 YYEEEE. With 1 base clipped from V and 5 bases from J, the junction kept 4 bases outside the gene matches. The CDR3 extends over 14 amino acids.

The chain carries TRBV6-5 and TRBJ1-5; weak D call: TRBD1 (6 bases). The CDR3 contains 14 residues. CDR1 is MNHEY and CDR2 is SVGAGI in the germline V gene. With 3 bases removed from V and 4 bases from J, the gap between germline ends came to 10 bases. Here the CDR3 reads CASSYGTMNQPQHF. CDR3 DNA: TGTGCCAGCAGTTATGGGACAATGAATCAGCCCCAGCATTTT.

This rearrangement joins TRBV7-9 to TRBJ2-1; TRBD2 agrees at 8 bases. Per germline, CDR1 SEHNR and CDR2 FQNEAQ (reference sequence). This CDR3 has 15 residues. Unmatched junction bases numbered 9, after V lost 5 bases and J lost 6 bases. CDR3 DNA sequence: TGTGCCAGCAGCCCCGCGGGGGGCCAATCCAATGAGCAGTTCTTC. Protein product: CASSPAGGQSNEQFF.

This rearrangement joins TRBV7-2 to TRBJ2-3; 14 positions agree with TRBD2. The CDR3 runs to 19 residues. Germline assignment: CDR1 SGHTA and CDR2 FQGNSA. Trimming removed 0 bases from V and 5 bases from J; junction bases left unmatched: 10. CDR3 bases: TGTGCCAGCAGCTTAGCAAATGTGAGACTAGCGGGAGGGGAAGATACGCAGTATTTT. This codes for CASSLANVRLAGGEDTQYF.

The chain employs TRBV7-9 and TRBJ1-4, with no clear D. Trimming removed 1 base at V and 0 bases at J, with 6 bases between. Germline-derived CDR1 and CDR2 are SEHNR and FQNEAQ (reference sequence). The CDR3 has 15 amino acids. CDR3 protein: CASSLVGSTNEKLFF. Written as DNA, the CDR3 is TGTGCCAGCAGCTTAGTAGGGTCAACTAATGAAAAACTGTTTTTT.

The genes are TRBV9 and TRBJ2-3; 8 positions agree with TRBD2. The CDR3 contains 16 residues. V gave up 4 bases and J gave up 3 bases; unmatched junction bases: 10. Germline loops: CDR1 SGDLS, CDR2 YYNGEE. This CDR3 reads CASSSAPGLGTDTQYF. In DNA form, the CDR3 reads TGTGCCAGCAGCTCGGCGCCGGGACTAGGAACAGATACGCAGTATTTT.

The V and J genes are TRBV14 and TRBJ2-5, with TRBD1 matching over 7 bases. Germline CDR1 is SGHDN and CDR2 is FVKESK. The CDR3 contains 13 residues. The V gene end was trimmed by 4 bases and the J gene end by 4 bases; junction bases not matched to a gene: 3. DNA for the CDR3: TGTGCCAGCAGCCTGACAGGGTCAGAGACCCAGTACTTC. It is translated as CASSLTGSETQYF.

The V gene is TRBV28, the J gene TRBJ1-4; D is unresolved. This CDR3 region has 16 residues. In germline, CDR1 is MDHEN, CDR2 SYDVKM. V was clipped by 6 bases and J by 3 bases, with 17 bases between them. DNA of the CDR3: TGTGCCAGCAGCTCGGCCCCTAAGGGTCCTAATGAAAAACTGTTTTTT. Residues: CASSSAPKGPNEKLFF.

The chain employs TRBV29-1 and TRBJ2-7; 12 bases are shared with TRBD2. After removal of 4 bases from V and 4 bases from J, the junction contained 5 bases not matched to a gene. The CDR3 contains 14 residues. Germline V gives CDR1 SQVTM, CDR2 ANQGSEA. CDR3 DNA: TGCAGCGTTGGGAAGACTAGCGGGAGTTACGAGCAGTACTTC. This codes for CSVGKTSGSYEQYF.

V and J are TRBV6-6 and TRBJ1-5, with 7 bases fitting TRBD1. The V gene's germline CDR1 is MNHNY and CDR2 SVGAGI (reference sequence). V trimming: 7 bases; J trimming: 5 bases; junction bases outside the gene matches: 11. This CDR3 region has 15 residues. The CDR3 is CASTTRDRHYQPQHF. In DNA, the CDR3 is TGTGCCAGCACCACCCGGGACAGACACTATCAGCCCCAGCATTTT.

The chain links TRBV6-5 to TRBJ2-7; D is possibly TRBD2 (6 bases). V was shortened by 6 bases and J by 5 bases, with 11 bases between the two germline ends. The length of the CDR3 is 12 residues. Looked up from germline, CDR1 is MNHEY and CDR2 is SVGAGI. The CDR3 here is CASRRGGNEQYF. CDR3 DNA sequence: TGTGCCAGCAGGCGGGGCGGGAACGAGCAGTACTTC.

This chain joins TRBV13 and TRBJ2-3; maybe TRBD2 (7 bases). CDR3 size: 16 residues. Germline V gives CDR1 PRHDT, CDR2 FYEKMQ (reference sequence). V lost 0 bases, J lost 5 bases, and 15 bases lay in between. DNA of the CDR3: TGTGCCAGCAGCTTAGGCCGATCGGGGGGCCAAGATACGCAGTATTTT. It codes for CASSLGRSGGQDTQYF.

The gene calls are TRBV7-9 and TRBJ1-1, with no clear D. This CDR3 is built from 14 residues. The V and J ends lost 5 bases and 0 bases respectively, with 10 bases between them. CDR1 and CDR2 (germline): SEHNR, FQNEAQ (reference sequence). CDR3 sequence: CASSIGGVNTEAFF. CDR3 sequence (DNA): TGTGCCAGCAGCATTGGTGGAGTGAACACTGAAGCTTTCTTT.

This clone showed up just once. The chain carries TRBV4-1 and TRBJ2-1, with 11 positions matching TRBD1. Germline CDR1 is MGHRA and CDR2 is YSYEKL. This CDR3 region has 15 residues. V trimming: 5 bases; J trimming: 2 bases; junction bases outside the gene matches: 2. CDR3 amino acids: CASSEGQGAYNEQFF. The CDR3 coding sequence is TGCGCCAGCAGCGAGGGACAGGGGGCCTACAATGAGCAGTTCTTC.

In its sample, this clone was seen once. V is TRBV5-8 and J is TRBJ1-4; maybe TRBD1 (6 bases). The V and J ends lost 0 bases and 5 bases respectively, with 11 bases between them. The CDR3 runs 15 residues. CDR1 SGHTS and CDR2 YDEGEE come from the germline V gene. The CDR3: CASSLGGARNEKLFF. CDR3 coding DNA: TGTGCCAGCAGCTTGGGGGGGGCGCGGAATGAAAAACTGTTTTTT.

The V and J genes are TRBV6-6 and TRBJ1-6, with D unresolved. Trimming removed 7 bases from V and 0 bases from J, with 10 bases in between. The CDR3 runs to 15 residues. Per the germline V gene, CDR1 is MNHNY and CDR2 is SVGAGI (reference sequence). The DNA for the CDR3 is TGTGCCAGCAAACACGAAAGCTCCTATAATTCACCCCTCCACTTT. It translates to CASKHESSYNSPLHF.

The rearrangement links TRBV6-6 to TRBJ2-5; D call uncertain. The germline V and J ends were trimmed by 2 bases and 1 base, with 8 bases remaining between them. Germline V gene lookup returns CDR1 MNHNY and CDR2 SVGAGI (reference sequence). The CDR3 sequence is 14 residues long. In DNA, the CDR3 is TGTGCCAGCAGTTACCCGGGCAGCCAAGAGACCCAGTACTTC. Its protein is CASSYPGSQETQYF.

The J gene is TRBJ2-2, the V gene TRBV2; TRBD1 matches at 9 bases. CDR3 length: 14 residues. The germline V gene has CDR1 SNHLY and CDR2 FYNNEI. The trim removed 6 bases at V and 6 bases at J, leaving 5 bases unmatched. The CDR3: CASSRTGVAGELFF. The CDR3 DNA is TGTGCCAGCAGCCGGACAGGGGTCGCCGGGGAGCTGTTTTTT.

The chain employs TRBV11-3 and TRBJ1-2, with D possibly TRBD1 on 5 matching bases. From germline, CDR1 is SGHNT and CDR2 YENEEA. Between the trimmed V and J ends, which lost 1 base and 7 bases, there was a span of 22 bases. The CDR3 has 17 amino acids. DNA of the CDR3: TGTGCCAGCAGCTTAGCCCGAGGCGGGGGGGGATCCGGTGGCTACACCTTC. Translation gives CASSLARGGGGSGGYTF. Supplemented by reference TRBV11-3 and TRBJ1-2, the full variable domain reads EAGVVQSPRYKIIEKKQPVAFWCNPISGHNTLYWYLQNLGQGPELLIRYENEEAVDDSQLPKDRFSAERLKGVDSTLKIQPAELGDSAVYLCASSLARGGGGSGGYTFGSGTRLTVV.

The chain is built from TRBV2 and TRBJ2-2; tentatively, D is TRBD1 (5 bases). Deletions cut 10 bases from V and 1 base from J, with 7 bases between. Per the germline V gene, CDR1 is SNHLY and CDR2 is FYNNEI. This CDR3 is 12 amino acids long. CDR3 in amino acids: CATDRNTGELFF. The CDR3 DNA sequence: TGTGCCACAGACAGGAACACCGGGGAGCTGTTTTTT. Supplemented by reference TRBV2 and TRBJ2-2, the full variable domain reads EPEVTQTPSHQVTQMGQEVILRCVPISNHLYFYWYRQILGQKVEFLVSFYNNEISEKSEIFDDQFSVERPDGSNFTLKIRSTKLEDSAMYFCATDRNTGELFFGEGSRLTVL.